This record concerns one T cell receptor beta chain sequence. The table came from immunoSEQ multiplex PCR; TCRdb's copy has only in-frame clones and leaves some out. The sample carries roughly 80,000 clones, roughly 94% recorded once. The data were obtained in a study of cytomegalovirus exposure and HLA in healthy donors. V was clipped by 3 bases and J by 1 base; unmatched bases: 13. Per germline, CDR1 SGDLS and CDR2 YYNGEE. The CDR3 loop spans 18 amino acids. Specimen: PBMCs. The J gene is TRBJ2-3, the V gene TRBV9; TRBD2 agrees at 8 bases. The clonotype originates from a young woman in good health and CMV-seropositive. DNA for the CDR3: TGTGCCAGCAGCGCGATCACGGGGGGGGCGGATGGCACAGATACGCAGTATTTT. Translating it yields CASSAITGGADGTDTQYF.